The present T cell receptor (beta chain) was sequenced within a study of blood T cell repertoires in COVID-19. About the research overall: T cells, B-cell-depleted T cells, or PBMCs provided the cDNA or gDNA that served as material.

Followed over time, Seattle patients had been enrolled while infection was active. Germline CDR1 and CDR2: MNHEY and SVGAGI. This CDR3 has 15 residues. V shed 6 bases and J shed 6 bases, with 18 bases lying between them. In the source study's methods: Quantification of nucleated cells was approximated via reference gene primer amplification. Measured with immunoSEQ multiplex PCR; TCRdb has only the in-frame clones, and not every one. V, J and clone size derive from that table, while D and trimming were established from the DNA sequence. The profile covers approximately 75,000 clones, with 80% appearing a single time and roughly 13% taken by the ten largest.

The sequenced material came from peripheral blood. This rearrangement joins TRBV6-5 to TRBJ2-1; a weak D match, TRBD2 (5 bases). This TCR came from a man between 45 and 60 years old with COVID-19, enrolled during active disease. CDR3 sequence reads: CASRNSRGVGNEQFF. In DNA form, the CDR3 reads TGTGCCAGCAGAAACTCCCGGGGAGTTGGCAATGAGCAGTTCTTC.